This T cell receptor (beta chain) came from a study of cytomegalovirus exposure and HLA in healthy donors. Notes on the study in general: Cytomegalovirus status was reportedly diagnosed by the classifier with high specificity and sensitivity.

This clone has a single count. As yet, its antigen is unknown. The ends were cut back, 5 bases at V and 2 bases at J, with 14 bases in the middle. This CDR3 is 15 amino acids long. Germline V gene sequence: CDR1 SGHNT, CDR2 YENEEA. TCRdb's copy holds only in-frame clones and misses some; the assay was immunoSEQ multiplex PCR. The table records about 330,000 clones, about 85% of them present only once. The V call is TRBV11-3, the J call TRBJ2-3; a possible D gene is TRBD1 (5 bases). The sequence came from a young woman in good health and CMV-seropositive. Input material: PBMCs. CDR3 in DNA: TGTGCCAGCAGCAGGGGCCAACAACCCACAGATACGCAGTATTTT. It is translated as CASSRGQQPTDTQYF.